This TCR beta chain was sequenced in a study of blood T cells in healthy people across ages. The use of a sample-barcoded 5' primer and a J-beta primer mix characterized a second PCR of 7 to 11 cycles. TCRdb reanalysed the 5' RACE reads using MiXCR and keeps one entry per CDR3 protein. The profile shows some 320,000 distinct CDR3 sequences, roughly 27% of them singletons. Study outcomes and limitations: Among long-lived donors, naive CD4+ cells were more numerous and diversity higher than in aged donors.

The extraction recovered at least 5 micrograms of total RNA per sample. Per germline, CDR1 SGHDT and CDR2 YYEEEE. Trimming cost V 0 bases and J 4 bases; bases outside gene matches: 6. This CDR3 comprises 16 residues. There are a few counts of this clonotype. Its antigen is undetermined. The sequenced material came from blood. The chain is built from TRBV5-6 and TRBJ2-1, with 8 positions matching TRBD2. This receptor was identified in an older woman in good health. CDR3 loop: CASSLVTGGGYNEQFF. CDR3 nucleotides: TGTGCCAGCAGCTTGGTGACGGGGGGGGGTTACAATGAGCAGTTCTTC.